One sample yielded the 10 T cell receptor beta chains listed below, sequenced in a study of cytomegalovirus exposure and HLA in healthy donors (dated by TCRdb to about 2017). To prepare the library, the immunoSEQ multiplex PCR assay was applied. For the multiplex PCR, a mixture combining 60 forward primers for TCR Vbeta segments and 13 reverse primers for TCR Jbeta segments was used. Drawn from immuneACCESS, this table holds only the in-frame rearrangements with V and J called that TCRdb kept. Clones are partly lost; checked studies trace under half to an unresolved V gene and leave the rest unexplained. For this sample there are about 170,000 clones; approximately 85% appear just once. The ten top clones hold about 2.5% of the sample. The sequencing sample was made of PBMCs. These receptors all stem from a man aged 25 to 40 in good health and CMV-seropositive.

V usage is TRBV7-6 and J usage is TRBJ2-1, with TRBD1 as a possible D gene (6 bases). The germline CDR1 and CDR2 sequences are SGHVS and FNYEAQ. The V gene lost 5 bases and the J gene lost 8 bases, with 19 bases spanning the gap. This CDR3 has 15 amino acids. The CDR3 reads CASSTPGTRKDEQFF. The DNA of the CDR3 is TGTGCCAGCAGCACCCCCGGGACACGGAAGGATGAGCAGTTCTTC.

The chain combines TRBV9 with TRBJ2-2, with a possible D match to TRBD2 (6 bases). CDR3 length: 15 residues. Trimming removed 0 bases from V and 5 bases from J, with 11 bases in between. CDR1 and CDR2 from the germline V gene are SGDLS and YYNGEE. In DNA form, the CDR3 reads TGTGCCAGCAGCGTAGCATTCGGGAGTACCGGGGAGCTGTTTTTT. This translates into CASSVAFGSTGELFF.

The rearrangement joins TRBV6-6 to TRBJ2-7; D possibly corresponds to TRBD1 (5 bases). This CDR3 has 14 amino acids. Germline V CDR1 and CDR2: MNHNY, SVGAGI (reference sequence). The germline V and J ends were trimmed by 2 bases and 4 bases, with 12 bases remaining between them. In DNA, the CDR3 is TGTGCCAGCAGTTACCAAGACAGTCTTTACGAGCAGTACTTC. Translated: CASSYQDSLYEQYF.

Notes on this clone: Other DNA sequences in this specimen translate into the identical CDR3. The gene calls are TRBV4-3 and TRBJ1-4, with D possibly matching TRBD1 (5 bases). This CDR3 has 16 residues. V was trimmed by 1 base and J by 13 bases, leaving 22 bases between them. Per the germline V gene, CDR1 is LGHNA and CDR2 is YSLEER. The CDR3 bases are TGCGCCAGCAGCCAAGGGTTGGAATATGATGCGGGACCACTGTTTTTT. Residues: CASSQGLEYDAGPLFF.

This clone was detected a few times. This chain connects TRBV4-1 to TRBJ1-1; D gene unclear. Trimming took 4 bases from V and 7 from J, leaving 10 bases between them. Germline CDR1 MGHRA, CDR2 YSYEKL. The CDR3 is 12 residues long. The CDR3 DNA is TGCGCCAGCAGCCCCTCGCCGGGTGAAGCTTTCTTT. Protein: CASSPSPGEAFF.

This CDR3 reads CASSQDPGWEQYF. For the CDR3, the DNA is TGCGCCAGCAGCCAAGATCCGGGGTGGGAGCAGTACTTC. This sequence joins TRBV4-1 and TRBJ2-5, with D possibly matching TRBD2 (5 bases). Trimming stripped 0 bases from V and 11 bases from J, with 13 bases between. Germline CDR1 is MGHRA and CDR2 is YSYEKL. The CDR3 runs 13 residues.

CDR3 region: CASSPDSLDTQYF. The CDR3 DNA reads as TGCGCCAGCAGCCCCGACTCCTTGGATACGCAGTATTTT. The rearrangement links TRBV5-1 to TRBJ2-3; D unclear. V gave up 4 bases and J gave up 6 bases, with 12 bases separating them. Germline-derived CDR1 and CDR2 are SGHRS and YFSETQ. The CDR3 is 13 residues long.

The chain combines TRBV6-5 with TRBJ2-5, with 11 bases lining up with TRBD1. The junction had 3 bases not matched to a gene; V was cut back by 5 bases and J by 1 base. Germline V CDR1 and CDR2: MNHEY, SVGAGI. The CDR3 covers 15 residues. The CDR3 loop is CASSPGQGAQETQYF. In nucleotides, the CDR3 is TGTGCCAGCAGTCCTGGACAGGGGGCCCAAGAGACCCAGTACTTC.

The chain employs TRBV15 and TRBJ1-2; 9 bases fit TRBD1. Trimming at V came to 5 bases and at J to 8 bases, leaving 3 bases not matched to a gene. The germline V gene encodes CDR1 LNHNV and CDR2 YYDKDF (reference sequence). CDR3 size: 12 residues. The CDR3 DNA follows: TGTGCCACCAGCGGACAGGGGCAGGGCTACACCTTC. It translates to CATSGQGQGYTF. The full variable domain, its missing parts supplied by reference TRBV15 and TRBJ1-2, is DAMVIQNPRYQVTQFGKPVTLSCSQTLNHNVMYWYQQKSSQAPKLLFHYYDKDFNNEADTPDNFQSRRPNTSFCFLDIRSPGLGDTAMYLCATSGQGQGYTFGSGTRLTVV.

Concerning this clone: A read error may account for a junction end that differs from germline. This chain uses TRBV5-6 with TRBJ1-2, with D hard to call. Germline lookup yields CDR1 SGHDT and CDR2 YYEEEE. The CDR3 totals 13 residues. CDR3 coding DNA: TGTGCCAGCAGCTTTCGACGAAACTACGGCTACACCTTC. As protein: CASSFRRNYGYTF.